Shown below are 28 T cell receptor beta chains from a single sample sequenced in a study of control samples from healthy donors and cancer patients. TCRdb keeps only in-frame clones here, not all; method: immunoSEQ multiplex PCR. The table has 110,000 or so clones, roughly 85% seen once. The sample consisted of blood. These receptors were obtained from a woman in her fifties or sixties in good health.

This chain links TRBV5-1 with TRBJ2-3, with 10 bases aligning to TRBD1. CDR1 SGHRS and CDR2 YFSETQ come from the germline V gene. The trim removed 0 bases at V and 6 bases at J, leaving 19 bases unmatched. The CDR3 has 20 amino acids. The CDR3 spells CASSLGCGTGDLFSGDTQYF. The CDR3, as DNA: TGCGCCAGCAGCTTGGGGTGCGGGACAGGGGACCTTTTTTCGGGGGATACGCAGTATTTT.

This clone was counted at least ten times. The chain has TRBV5-1 and TRBJ1-2, with D possibly being TRBD1 (5 bases). Germline CDR1 SGHRS, CDR2 YFSETQ. This CDR3 has 15 residues. Trimming took 3 bases from V and 0 from J, leaving 12 bases between them. The CDR3 protein is CASSYDSLTNYGYTF. CDR3 DNA sequence: TGCGCCAGCAGCTACGACAGCCTCACTAACTATGGCTACACCTTC.

The chain has TRBV6-2 or TRBV6-3 and TRBJ2-3; the match to TRBD2 covers 11 bases. The CDR3 has 19 amino acids. Germline trimming cut 5 bases from V and 5 bases from J; bases unmatched to any gene: 18. CDR1 and CDR2 (germline): MNHEY, SVGEGT. The CDR3 here is CASSKSARLAGGLGDTQYF. The CDR3 DNA reads TGTGCCAGCAGTAAGAGCGCACGGTTAGCGGGAGGGCTTGGAGATACGCAGTATTTT.

The chain combines TRBV3-1 (or the pseudogene TRBV3-2) with TRBJ1-2; D perhaps matches TRBD1 (5 bases). V was trimmed by 5 bases and J by 0 bases, leaving 7 bases between them. The CDR3 runs to 13 residues. CDR1 and CDR2 (germline): LGHDT, YNNKEL (reference sequence). CDR3 in DNA: TGTGCCAGCAGCTTGACAGCTAACTATGGCTACACCTTC. Its protein product is CASSLTANYGYTF.

The rearrangement uses TRBV6-4 and TRBJ2-2, with TRBD1 as a possible D gene (5 bases). V was pared by 3 bases and J by 2 bases, with 13 bases between. CDR3 length: 16 residues. Germline CDR1 MRHNA, CDR2 SNTAGT. CDR3 in DNA: TGTGCCAGCAGTGAACATTGGACACCCAACACCGGGGAGCTGTTTTTT. This gives the protein CASSEHWTPNTGELFF.

The V call is TRBV3-1 (or the pseudogene TRBV3-2), the J call TRBJ1-5; D is perhaps TRBD1 (6 bases). Germline CDR1 and CDR2: LGHDT and YNNKEL (reference sequence). This CDR3 has 14 amino acids. Trimming removed 2 bases at V and 8 bases at J, with 13 bases between. CDR3 nucleotides: TGTGCCAGCAGCCAACCTGGCAGGGGCAAGCCCCAGCATTTT. This gives the protein CASSQPGRGKPQHF.

The chain is built from TRBV24-1 and TRBJ1-3; no clear D gene. CDR1 is KGHDR and CDR2 is SFDVKD in the germline V gene. V dropped 8 bases and J dropped 4 bases, with 14 bases sitting between them. The CDR3 loop spans 14 amino acids. DNA of the CDR3: TGTGCCACCAAGAGAGTGGGATACGGAAACACCATATATTTT. It codes for CATKRVGYGNTIYF.

V is TRBV7-6 and J is TRBJ1-6; D might be TRBD1 (5 bases). CDR1 is SGHVS and CDR2 is FNYEAQ in the germline V gene. Trimming cost V 0 bases and J 5 bases, with 11 bases left between them. The CDR3 consists of 16 residues. CDR3 DNA sequence: TGTGCCAGCAGCTTAGCGTCGGGGGGAGATAATTCACCCCTCCACTTT. Translation: CASSLASGGDNSPLHF.

This chain uses TRBV11-3 with TRBJ2-2, with D possibly TRBD2 on 6 matching bases. Trimming left V 0 bases short and J 10 bases short, with 9 bases between. Germline lookup yields CDR1 SGHNT and CDR2 YENEEA. CDR3 length equals 13 residues. CDR3 sequence reads: CASSLESGEELFF. CDR3 bases: TGTGCCAGCAGCTTAGAGTCGGGGGAGGAGCTGTTTTTT.

V and J are TRBV9 and TRBJ2-3; TRBD2 matches 11 bases. Germline V gives CDR1 SGDLS, CDR2 YYNGEE. The CDR3 runs 17 residues. Germline trimming cut 2 bases from V and 2 bases from J; bases unmatched to any gene: 7. In DNA, the CDR3 is TGTGCCAGCAGCGTTAGCGGGGGGGCCGTGCCCACAGATACGCAGTATTTT. It translates to CASSVSGGAVPTDTQYF.

The V gene is TRBV5-5, the J gene TRBJ1-2; the D is unclear. Trimming took 1 base from V and 4 from J, leaving 8 bases between them. Germline loops: CDR1 SGHKS, CDR2 YYEKEE (reference sequence). The CDR3 spans 13 residues. CDR3 sequence reads: CASSLLQPYGYTF. The CDR3 nucleotides are TGTGCCAGCAGCTTGTTGCAGCCCTATGGCTACACCTTC. Variable domain in full (rest from reference TRBV5-5 and TRBJ1-2): DAGVTQSPTHLIKTRGQQVTLRCSPISGHKSVSWYQQVLGQGPQFIFQYYEKEERGRGNFPDRFSARQFPNYSSELNVNALLLGDSALYLCASSLLQPYGYTFGSGTRLTVV.

This clone was found a few times. The gene calls are TRBV7-9 and TRBJ1-1, with a tentative D call TRBD1 (6 bases). Germline loops: CDR1 SEHNR, CDR2 FQNEAQ (reference sequence). Trimming removed 3 bases at V and 6 bases at J, with 17 bases between. The length of the CDR3 is 15 residues. CDR3 coding DNA: TGTGCCAGCAGCTTTTGGGACCCCAGGGGCTCTGAAGCTTTCTTT. It yields the protein CASSFWDPRGSEAFF.

The chain carries TRBV6-1 and TRBJ1-2, with D maybe TRBD1 (5 bases). Germline V gene sequence: CDR1 MNHNS, CDR2 SASEGT. V was shortened by 1 base and J by 4 bases, with 13 bases between the two germline ends. The CDR3 length is 15 residues. This CDR3 is CASSEEPGTGYGYTF. The CDR3, as DNA: TGTGCCAGCAGTGAAGAACCAGGGACGGGCTATGGCTACACCTTC.

DNA for the CDR3: TGTGCCAGCAGCCAATCGAGCTCTGGAAACACCATATATTTT. It yields the protein CASSQSSSGNTIYF. The chain is built from TRBV14 and TRBJ1-3; D not certain. The V end lost 2 bases, the J end lost 0 bases, and 5 bases lay between the germline ends. The CDR3 loop spans 14 amino acids. CDR1 is SGHDN and CDR2 is FVKESK in the germline V gene.

This clone was counted only a few times. The genes are TRBV6-6 and TRBJ1-5; D gene ambiguous. V lost 10 bases to trimming and J lost 0 bases, with 13 bases between them. The CDR3 extends over 14 amino acids. From germline, CDR1 is MNHNY and CDR2 SVGAGI (reference sequence). The CDR3 nucleotides read TGTGCCACCCGGTGGGTTGATAGCAATCAGCCCCAGCATTTT. Its translation is CATRWVDSNQPQHF.

The chain employs TRBV7-3 and TRBJ2-1, with 13 bases that match TRBD2. Unmatched junction bases numbered 2, after V lost 5 bases and J lost 4 bases. CDR3 length: 15 amino acids. In germline, CDR1 is SGHTA, CDR2 FQGTGA. The chain's CDR3 is CASSRGLAGYNEQFF. The CDR3 nucleotides are TGTGCCAGCAGCCGGGGACTAGCGGGGTACAATGAGCAGTTCTTC.

J is TRBJ1-2 and V is TRBV10-3; the match to TRBD1 covers 7 bases. From germline, CDR1 is ENHRY and CDR2 SYGVKD. This CDR3 has 13 residues. V was pared by 3 bases and J by 8 bases, with 6 bases of the junction left unmatched. Here the CDR3 DNA reads TGTGCCATCAGTGATACAGGGGCTCGGGGCTACACCTTC. It encodes CAISDTGARGYTF.

This clone showed up just once. This sequence joins TRBV28 and TRBJ2-6; D is uncertain. There are 15 residues in the CDR3. V was clipped by 10 bases and J by 0 bases, with 13 bases between them. Germline V gene lookup returns CDR1 MDHEN and CDR2 SYDVKM. The CDR3 loop reads CATNVWSSGANVLTF. The CDR3 DNA reads as TGTGCCACCAACGTCTGGAGCTCTGGGGCCAACGTCCTGACTTTC. Using reference TRBV28 and TRBJ2-6 for the parts outside the CDR3, the full variable domain is DVKVTQSSRYLVKRTGEKVFLECVQDMDHENMFWYRQDPGLGLRLIYFSYDVKMKEKGDIPEGYSVSREKKERFSLILESASTNQTSMYLCATNVWSSGANVLTFGAGSRLTVL.

This clone showed up just once. The chain uses TRBV6-5 and TRBJ2-5; 11 bases align to TRBD2. CDR1 and CDR2 (germline): MNHEY, SVGAGI. This CDR3 is built from 15 residues. Trimming at V came to 5 bases and at J to 5 bases, leaving 7 bases not matched to a gene. DNA for the CDR3: TGTGCCAGCAGTAAGACTAGCGGGAAGTCGGAGACCCAGTACTTC. It is translated as CASSKTSGKSETQYF.

The chain uses TRBV20-1 and TRBJ2-2; D is unresolved. The V gene's germline CDR1 is DFQATT and CDR2 SNEGSKA (reference sequence). The CDR3 is 18 amino acids. V was trimmed by 3 bases and J by 2 bases, leaving 22 bases between them. CDR3 coding DNA: TGCAGTGCTAGTCCCACCGGACGGATAGACTTTAACACCGGGGAGCTGTTTTTT. This encodes CSASPTGRIDFNTGELFF.

The rearrangement uses TRBV5-4 and TRBJ2-5, with D hard to call. CDR1 and CDR2 (germline): SGHNT, YYREEE (reference sequence). This CDR3 has 15 residues. Trimming removed 4 bases from V and 5 bases from J, with 18 bases in between. The CDR3 nucleotides read TGTGCCAGCAGCCCCCAAGCCCTCTTCCAGGAGACCCAGTACTTC. It specifies CASSPQALFQETQYF.

The rearrangement links TRBV11-2 to TRBJ1-2; D unresolved. Trimming stripped 4 bases from V and 7 bases from J, with 10 bases between. Germline V gene lookup returns CDR1 SGHAT and CDR2 FQNNGV. This CDR3 has 12 residues. Here the CDR3 DNA reads TGTGCCAGCAGCTCTGAGTTGGTTGGCTACACCTTC. Protein: CASSSELVGYTF. Together with reference TRBV11-2 and TRBJ1-2, the CDR3 gives the full variable domain: EAGVAQSPRYKIIEKRQSVAFWCNPISGHATLYWYQQILGQGPKLLIQFQNNGVVDDSQLPKDRFSAERLKGVDSTLKIQPAKLEDSAVYLCASSSELVGYTFGSGTRLTVV.

The chain recombines TRBV18 with TRBJ1-2; D is undetermined. Looked up from germline, CDR1 is KGHSH and CDR2 is LQKENI. This CDR3 is built from 14 residues. Between the trimmed V and J ends, which lost 3 bases and 3 bases, there was a span of 11 bases. CDR3 sequence reads: CASSPDAKDYGYTF. CDR3 in DNA: TGTGCCAGCTCACCGGACGCGAAGGACTATGGCTACACCTTC.

The DNA of the CDR3 is TGTGCCAGCGCCGAGGCGAACACCGGGGAGCTGTTTTTT. Amino acid sequence: CASAEANTGELFF. This chain links TRBV6-5 with TRBJ2-2; D unresolved. The CDR3 consists of 13 residues. Germline V gene sequence: CDR1 MNHEY, CDR2 SVGAGI. The germline V and J ends were trimmed by 8 bases and 0 bases, with 7 bases remaining between them.

The chain employs TRBV5-1 and TRBJ2-1; D perhaps matches TRBD1 (5 bases). Trimming pared 0 bases from V and 10 bases from J, leaving 17 bases between. The CDR3 spans 15 residues. The germline CDR1 and CDR2 sequences are SGHRS and YFSETQ. The CDR3 DNA is TGCGCCAGCAGCTTGGACAGGACCCATACAAGAGAGCAGTTCTTC. Protein product: CASSLDRTHTREQFF.

V usage is TRBV30 and J usage is TRBJ2-3; 8 bases line up with TRBD2. CDR1 is GTSNPN, CDR2 SVGIG, per germline (reference sequence). Trimming cost V 2 bases and J 1 base; bases outside gene matches: 8. The length of the CDR3 is 16 residues. CDR3 nucleotides: TGTGCCTGGAGTTTAGATCGGGGGGGTGGCACAGATACGCAGTATTTT. Translation: CAWSLDRGGGTDTQYF.

V and J are TRBV6-2 or TRBV6-3 and TRBJ1-2, with D unresolved. The CDR3 is 11 amino acids. V gave up 2 bases and J gave up 4 bases, with 2 bases separating them. The germline V gene has CDR1 MNHEY and CDR2 SVGEGT. CDR3 loop: CASSYGYGYTF. The CDR3 nucleotides are TGTGCCAGCAGTTACGGCTATGGCTACACCTTC.

This chain uses TRBV7-3 with TRBJ2-3, with 9 positions matching TRBD2. This CDR3 spans 15 amino acids. Germline values: CDR1 SGHTA, CDR2 FQGTGA. The V segment lost 5 bases and the J segment 7 bases; nucleotides outside the gene matches: 10. The CDR3 nucleotides are TGTGCCAGCAGCCTTAGCGGGGGTTCACAATATACGCAGTATTTT. It yields the protein CASSLSGGSQYTQYF.